A single sample gave rise to the 4 T cell receptor beta chains below, sequenced in a study of T cells expressing NK-cell markers. TCRdb reprocessed the 5' RACE reads and reports one entry per CDR3 protein, with no DNA. In all, the sample yields about 120,000 distinct CDR3 sequences. Sequenced sample: blood T cells: a sorted CD56 or NKG2C T cell subset, CD4+ or CD8+ T cells, or bulk PBMC T cells (not recorded which). The receptors derive from a woman aged 18 to 75 in good health.

The rearrangement joins TRBV24-1 to TRBJ1-5. Per the germline V gene, CDR1 is KGHDR and CDR2 is SFDVKD. The CDR3 totals 14 residues. The CDR3 loop is CATSESGSNQPQHF.

The rearrangement joins TRBV14 to TRBJ2-6; TCRdb lists TRBD2, though no DNA is available to test this call. The germline CDR1 and CDR2 sequences are SGHDN and FVKESK. The CDR3 runs to 13 residues. CDR3 region: CASSPGPSNVLTF.

The chain couples TRBV7-9 to TRBJ2-1; TCRdb lists TRBD1, though no DNA is available to test this call. Germline loops: CDR1 SEHNR, CDR2 FQNEAQ (reference sequence). This CDR3 region has 16 residues. This chain's CDR3 is CASRAAGTPTYNEQFF.

This chain links TRBV15 with TRBJ2-3; the D call from TCRdb, TRBD1, cannot be confirmed without DNA. Germline V gene lookup returns CDR1 LNHNV and CDR2 YYDKDF (reference sequence). The CDR3 sequence is 14 residues long. The CDR3 spells CATSGRQGTDTQYF.